One and the same sample provided the 32 T cell receptor beta chains below, sequenced in a study of CXCR3-negative and CXCR3-positive naive CD8 T cells. In preparing the TRB cDNA libraries, 5' RACE with UMI labels was used. Reanalyzing the 5' RACE reads, TCRdb keeps one entry per CDR3 protein, without DNA. The table lists tens of thousands of distinct CDR3 sequences. The sequenced sample was memory CD8+ T cells from blood. The receptors derive from a human donor in good health. Some clones in this sample may be carry-over from other donors' samples.

The chain combines TRBV5-1 with TRBJ2-5; TCRdb selects TRBD1, and the lack of DNA leaves this call unchecked. The CDR3 contains 15 residues. Germline CDR1 is SGHRS and CDR2 is YFSETQ. CDR3 in amino acids: CASSLEKGGPETQYF.

The chain uses TRBV15 and TRBJ2-5; TCRdb returns TRBD1, unconfirmable since there is no DNA. Germline V gene data show CDR1 as LNHNV and CDR2 as YYDKDF (reference sequence). This CDR3 has 17 amino acids. The CDR3 sequence: CATSRDADIGTETTQYF.

The genes are TRBV5-1 and TRBJ2-2. Germline V gene sequence: CDR1 SGHRS, CDR2 YFSETQ. This CDR3 region has 13 residues. CDR3 sequence: CATREIPDGELFF.

CDR3 loop: CASSYGSEQETQYF. V gene TRBV6-2 or TRBV6-3 combines with J gene TRBJ2-5. The length of the CDR3 is 14 residues. Germline V gene data show CDR1 as MNHEY and CDR2 as SVGEGT.

The chain carries TRBV29-1 and TRBJ2-1; TCRdb selects TRBD1, and the lack of DNA leaves this call unchecked. This CDR3 has 13 amino acids. Germline values: CDR1 SQVTM, CDR2 ANQGSEA. CDR3 sequence reads: CSVDGTGSNEQFF.

The V gene is TRBV15, the J gene TRBJ1-1. The CDR3 contains 14 residues. The germline CDR1 and CDR2 sequences are LNHNV and YYDKDF (reference sequence). The CDR3 loop reads CATSSNTEEAEAFF.

The chain couples TRBV29-1 to TRBJ2-5; as DNA is missing, the TRBD2 call by TCRdb cannot be tested. CDR1 and CDR2 from the germline V gene are SQVTM and ANQGSEA. CDR3 length: 12 amino acids. The CDR3 is CSVEWRGGPQYF.

CDR3 loop: CASSQPREVNNEQFF. V is TRBV7-3 and J is TRBJ2-1; as DNA is missing, the TRBD1 call by TCRdb cannot be tested. CDR1 SGHTA and CDR2 FQGTGA come from the germline V gene. The CDR3 totals 15 residues.

V and J are TRBV7-2 and TRBJ1-2; TCRdb names TRBD1, which stays unverified in the absence of DNA. Per germline, CDR1 SGHTA and CDR2 FQGNSA. The CDR3 length is 16 residues. The CDR3 sequence: CASTPLRDRLYYGYTF. Based on the CDR3 plus reference TRBV7-2 and TRBJ1-2, the full variable domain is GAGVSQSPSNKVTEKGKDVELRCDPISGHTALYWYRQSLGQGLEFLIYFQGNSAPDKSGLPSDRFSAERTGGSVSTLTIQRTQQEDSAVYLCASTPLRDRLYYGYTFGSGTRLTVV.

J is TRBJ1-2 and V is TRBV28; TCRdb picks TRBD1, but there is no DNA to check that call. Germline CDR1 MDHEN, CDR2 SYDVKM. The CDR3 loop spans 16 amino acids. This chain's CDR3 is CASSSIRDRAMRGYTF.

The rearrangement joins TRBV10-3 to TRBJ2-3. The CDR3 is 12 residues long. Per the germline V gene, CDR1 is ENHRY and CDR2 is SYGVKD. CDR3 region: CATGDDTDTQYF.

The CDR3 loop reads CASSVADGENEKLFF. The V gene is TRBV9, the J gene TRBJ1-4. Germline values: CDR1 SGDLS, CDR2 YYNGEE. This CDR3 is 15 amino acids long.

The rearrangement links TRBV29-1 to TRBJ2-5; TCRdb's D gene call, TRBD2, goes unchecked for lack of DNA. Germline CDR1 SQVTM, CDR2 ANQGSEA. The CDR3 has 15 residues. The CDR3 region is CSVEDGPGLKETQYF.

The chain combines TRBV7-2 with TRBJ2-1; without DNA, the TCRdb call of TRBD2 cannot be checked. Germline V gene lookup returns CDR1 SGHTA and CDR2 FQGNSA. This CDR3 spans 15 amino acids. The CDR3 region is CASSLAGLFVNEQFF.

The gene calls are TRBV6-6 and TRBJ2-7. Per the germline V gene, CDR1 is MNHNY and CDR2 is SVGAGI (reference sequence). This CDR3 comprises 13 residues. CDR3 residues: CASSYTEIYEQYF.

The chain recombines TRBV29-1 with TRBJ2-1. The CDR3 has 16 amino acids. Germline CDR1 SQVTM, CDR2 ANQGSEA. The CDR3 here is CSVEDPVTSSYNEQFF.

The chain uses TRBV29-1 and TRBJ1-1. The germline gives CDR1 SQVTM, CDR2 ANQGSEA. This CDR3 is 13 amino acids long. This CDR3 is CSVLDLMNTEAFF.

The rearrangement joins TRBV19 to TRBJ1-1. Germline V gene data show CDR1 as LNHDA and CDR2 as SQIVND (reference sequence). The CDR3 loop spans 13 amino acids. CDR3: CASRSAMNTEAFF.

CDR3 residues: CASSYPGRSYEQYF. The chain employs TRBV6-5 and TRBJ2-7. The CDR3 loop spans 14 amino acids. CDR1 and CDR2 from the germline V gene are MNHEY and SVGAGI.

The rearrangement uses TRBV29-1 and TRBJ2-2; TCRdb names TRBD1, which stays unverified in the absence of DNA. The CDR3 runs to 12 residues. Per the germline V gene, CDR1 is SQVTM and CDR2 is ANQGSEA. Here the CDR3 reads CSVDGATGELFF.

J is TRBJ2-7 and V is TRBV29-1; TCRdb gives TRBD2 as the D gene, but with no DNA this cannot be confirmed. This CDR3 spans 14 amino acids. Germline V lookup: CDR1 SQVTM, CDR2 ANQGSEA. The CDR3 spells CSVEGARATHEQYF.

This sequence joins TRBV7-6 and TRBJ2-1; no DNA is available, so the TRBD1 call from TCRdb remains unchecked. This CDR3 contains 13 residues. Germline loops: CDR1 SGHVS, CDR2 FNYEAQ. CDR3 sequence reads: CASSLAGVGGQFF.

The J gene is TRBJ1-1, the V gene TRBV4-3; TCRdb calls TRBD1, which cannot be checked without DNA. The germline V gene has CDR1 LGHNA and CDR2 YSLEER. The CDR3 runs to 15 residues. The CDR3 is CASSQDRLGGTEAFF.

CDR3 protein: CATSSGANTGELFF. The V and J genes are TRBV25-1 and TRBJ2-2; TCRdb lists TRBD2, though no DNA is available to test this call. This CDR3 spans 14 amino acids. Looked up from germline, CDR1 is MGHDK and CDR2 is SYGVNS.

The V call is TRBV4-2, the J call TRBJ2-1; TCRdb's D call, TRBD2, is unchecked because there is no DNA. The germline V gene encodes CDR1 LGHNA and CDR2 YNFKEQ. CDR3 size: 16 residues. CDR3: CASSQEASGVYNEQFF.

The chain joins TRBV7-8 to TRBJ2-7; TCRdb calls TRBD1, which cannot be checked without DNA. The germline gives CDR1 SGHVS, CDR2 FQNEAQ. The CDR3 is made up of 15 amino acids. This CDR3 is CASALGRLSSYEQYF.

The chain combines TRBV19 with TRBJ2-2; TCRdb proposes TRBD1, but this gene call is untestable without DNA. The CDR3 consists of 13 residues. In germline, CDR1 is LNHDA, CDR2 SQIVND (reference sequence). The CDR3: CASRDRETGELFF. Variable domain in full (rest from reference TRBV19 and TRBJ2-2): DGGITQSPKYLFRKEGQNVTLSCEQNLNHDAMYWYRQDPGQGLRLIYYSQIVNDFQKGDIAEGYSVSREKKESFPLTVTSAQKNPTAFYLCASRDRETGELFFGEGSRLTVL.

The rearrangement uses TRBV29-1 and TRBJ1-1. The CDR3 is 12 residues long. The germline gives CDR1 SQVTM, CDR2 ANQGSEA. The CDR3 region is CSVPGMNTEAFF.

V usage is TRBV28 and J usage is TRBJ2-7; there is no DNA to check the TCRdb D call of TRBD1. This CDR3 region has 13 residues. The germline gives CDR1 MDHEN, CDR2 SYDVKM. Here the CDR3 reads CASSPHDSYEQYF. Using reference TRBV28 and TRBJ2-7 for the parts outside the CDR3, the full variable domain is DVKVTQSSRYLVKRTGEKVFLECVQDMDHENMFWYRQDPGLGLRLIYFSYDVKMKEKGDIPEGYSVSREKKERFSLILESASTNQTSMYLCASSPHDSYEQYFGPGTRLTVT.

This chain connects TRBV7-3 to TRBJ2-1; TCRdb's D call of TRBD2 is untestable without DNA. This CDR3 has 18 amino acids. In germline, CDR1 is SGHTA, CDR2 FQGTGA. CDR3 region: CASSLNQLAGGSYNEQFF.

The rearrangement uses TRBV29-1 and TRBJ1-2. The CDR3 totals 14 residues. Germline values: CDR1 SQVTM, CDR2 ANQGSEA. CDR3 residues: CSAELVGTNYGYTF. The full variable domain, completed using reference TRBV29-1 and TRBJ1-2, is SAVISQKPSRDICQRGTSLTIQCQVDSQVTMMFWYRQQPGQSLTLIATANQGSEATYESGFVIDKFPISRPNLTFSTLTVSNMSPEDSSIYLCSAELVGTNYGYTFGSGTRLTVV.

This sequence joins TRBV14 and TRBJ1-2; the TRBD1 assignment by TCRdb is unverifiable without DNA. The CDR3 contains 15 residues. Germline loops: CDR1 SGHDN, CDR2 FVKESK. The chain's CDR3 is CASSPRTGMGYGYTF.